Listed here is a single TCR beta chain. Its antigen is currently unknown. The record originates from a study of cytomegalovirus exposure and HLA in healthy donors. General observations from the study: In vitro testing confirmed a few CMV-associated chains as specific for CMV antigens.

The V and J ends lost 6 bases and 7 bases respectively, with 24 bases between them. Germline V gene data show CDR1 as SGHTA and CDR2 as FQGNSA. The CDR3 is made up of 16 amino acids. The primer mix had 60 Vbeta and 13 Jbeta primers. Original methodology: In a later analysis, of 79 million or so unique beta chains, about 10 million appeared in at least two donors. Measured with immunoSEQ multiplex PCR; TCRdb has only the in-frame clones, and not every one. Clone size and V and J calls were adopted from that table, with D and trimming inferred from the DNA. Of 150,000 to 200,000 clones in the sample, under 75% are singletons; the top ten hold roughly 7.1%.

The gene calls are TRBV7-2 and TRBJ2-5; D might be TRBD2 (6 bases). This sequence was found in a man between 35 and 55 years old in good health and CMV-seropositive. Material: PBMCs. The CDR3 protein is CASRGRGGRWDGTQYF. In DNA form, the CDR3 reads TGTGCCAGCAGGGGACGGGGAGGACGCTGGGATGGGACCCAGTACTTC.